This T cell receptor beta chain was profiled in a study of T cells in narcolepsy. Study-level background: Enrolled donors included narcolepsy type 1 or type 2 patients and healthy controls. Whole-study results and caveats: HCRT-specific and TRIB2-specific autoreactive clonotypes appeared among same-patient CSF and blood CD4+ clonotypes. Blood of same and different patients, but not healthy controls, reportedly held recurring autoreactive clonotypes.

Sequencing was performed with immunoSEQ multiplex PCR; in TCRdb, only in-frame clones are kept and a portion is missing. The data show some 13,000 clones, around nine tenths seen once. Points on this clone: The antigen remains unidentified.

From germline, CDR1 is SGHRS and CDR2 YFSETQ. The CDR3 consists of 17 residues. V was clipped by 4 bases and J by 0 bases; unmatched bases: 9. The receptor's source is a human donor with narcolepsy. The chain is built from TRBV5-1 and TRBJ2-1; 8 nucleotides line up with TRBD2. Sequencing was done on a sample of CD45RA- memory CD4+ T cells from PBMCs. The CDR3 DNA is TGCGCCAGCAGCGCATATAGCGGGGCTAGCTCCTACAATGAGCAGTTCTTC. It yields the protein CASSAYSGASSYNEQFF.